Sequencing of this TCR beta chain was carried out in a study of identical twins' blood T cells. V shed 1 base and J shed 2 bases, with 12 bases lying between them. The CDR3 contains 15 residues. CDR1 is PRHDT and CDR2 is FYEKMQ in the germline V gene (reference sequence). Donors were six healthy women in three monozygous twin pairs. TCRdb independently ran MiXCR on the 5' RACE reads; one entry per CDR3 protein. The sample lists roughly 340,000 distinct CDR3 sequences; 28% were seen once. V is TRBV13 and J is TRBJ2-7; D call uncertain. Sample: PBMCs. This TCR came from a woman aged 18-49 years in good health. The CDR3: CASSLAGVYAYEQYF. In nucleotides, the CDR3 is TGTGCCAGCAGCTTAGCAGGAGTATATGCCTACGAGCAGTACTTC. Variable domain in full (rest from reference TRBV13 and TRBJ2-7): AAGVIQSPRHLIKEKRETATLKCYPIPRHDTVYWYQQGPGQDPQFLISFYEKMQSDKGSIPDRFSAQQFSDYHSELNMSSLELGDSALYFCASSLAGVYAYEQYFGPGTRLTVT.